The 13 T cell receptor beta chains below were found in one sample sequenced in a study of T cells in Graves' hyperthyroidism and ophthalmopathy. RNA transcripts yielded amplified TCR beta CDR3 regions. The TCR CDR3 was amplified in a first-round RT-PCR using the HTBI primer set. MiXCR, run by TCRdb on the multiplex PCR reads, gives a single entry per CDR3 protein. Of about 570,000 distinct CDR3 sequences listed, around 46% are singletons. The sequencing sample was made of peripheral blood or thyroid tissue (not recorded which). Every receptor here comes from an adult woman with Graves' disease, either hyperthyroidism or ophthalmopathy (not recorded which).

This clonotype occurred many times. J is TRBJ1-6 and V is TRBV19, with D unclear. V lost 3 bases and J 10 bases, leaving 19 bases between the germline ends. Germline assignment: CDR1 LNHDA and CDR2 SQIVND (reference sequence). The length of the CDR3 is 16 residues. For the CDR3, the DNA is TGTGCCAGTAGTATCCAGACGACGACCGGCTTGTCACCCCTCCACTTT. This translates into CASSIQTTTGLSPLHF.

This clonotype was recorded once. CDR3 sequence: CASSPSGTQETQHF. CDR3 DNA: TGTGCCAGCAGCCCTAGCGGGACCCAAGAGACCCAGCATTTT. The chain employs TRBV7-9 and TRBJ1-5; a weak D match, TRBD1 (5 bases). Per the germline V gene, CDR1 is SEHNR and CDR2 is FQNEAQ (reference sequence). Trimming pared 5 bases from V and 11 bases from J, leaving 19 bases between. The CDR3 loop spans 14 amino acids.

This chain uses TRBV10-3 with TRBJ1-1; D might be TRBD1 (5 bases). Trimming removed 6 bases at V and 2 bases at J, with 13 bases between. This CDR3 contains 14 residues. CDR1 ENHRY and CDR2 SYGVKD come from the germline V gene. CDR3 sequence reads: CAIRFGGINTEAFF. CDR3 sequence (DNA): TGTGCCATCAGGTTCGGGGGAATCAACACTGAAGCTTTCTTT.

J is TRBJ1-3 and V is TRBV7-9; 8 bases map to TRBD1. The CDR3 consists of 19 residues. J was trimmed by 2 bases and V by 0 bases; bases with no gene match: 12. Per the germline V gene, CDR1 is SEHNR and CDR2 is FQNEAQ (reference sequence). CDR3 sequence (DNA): TGTGCCAGCAGCTTAGCCCGGAGGGACAGGATCGTTCCTGGAAACACCATATATTTT. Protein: CASSLARRDRIVPGNTIYF.

CDR3 residues: CASSDSTGGSGANVLTF. CDR3 coding DNA: TGTGCCAGCAGTGACTCGACGGGGGGCTCTGGGGCCAACGTCCTGACTTTC. V gene TRBV6-4 combines with J gene TRBJ2-6; TRBD2 matches 7 bases. Losses at the gene ends were 0 bases for V and 0 bases for J; bases not matched to a gene: 2. This CDR3 region has 17 residues. The germline V gene encodes CDR1 MRHNA and CDR2 SNTAGT.

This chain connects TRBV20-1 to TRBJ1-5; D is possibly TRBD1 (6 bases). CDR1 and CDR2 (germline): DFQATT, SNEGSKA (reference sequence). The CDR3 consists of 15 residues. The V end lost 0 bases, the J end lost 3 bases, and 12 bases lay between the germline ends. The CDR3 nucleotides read TGCAGTGCTAGAGATAGACAGGAGGTCAATCAGCCCCAGCATTTT. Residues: CSARDRQEVNQPQHF.

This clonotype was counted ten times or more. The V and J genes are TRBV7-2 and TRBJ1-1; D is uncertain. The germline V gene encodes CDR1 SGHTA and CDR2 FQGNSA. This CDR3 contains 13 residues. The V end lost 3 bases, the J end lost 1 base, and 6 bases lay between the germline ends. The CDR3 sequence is CASSLLRNTEAFF. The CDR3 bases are TGTGCCAGCAGCTTGCTGCGGAACACTGAAGCTTTCTTT.

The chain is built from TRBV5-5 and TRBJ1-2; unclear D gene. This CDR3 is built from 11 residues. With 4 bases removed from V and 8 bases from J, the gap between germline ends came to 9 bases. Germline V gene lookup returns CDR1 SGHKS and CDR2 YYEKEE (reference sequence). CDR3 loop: CASSDLGGYTF. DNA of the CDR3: TGTGCCAGCAGCGATCTTGGAGGCTACACCTTC.

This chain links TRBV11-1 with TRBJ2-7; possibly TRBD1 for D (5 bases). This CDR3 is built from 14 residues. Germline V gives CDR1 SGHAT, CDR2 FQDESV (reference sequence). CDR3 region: CATSPQASSYEQYF. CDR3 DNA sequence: TGTGCTACTTCTCCACAGGCGAGCTCCTACGAGCAGTACTTC.

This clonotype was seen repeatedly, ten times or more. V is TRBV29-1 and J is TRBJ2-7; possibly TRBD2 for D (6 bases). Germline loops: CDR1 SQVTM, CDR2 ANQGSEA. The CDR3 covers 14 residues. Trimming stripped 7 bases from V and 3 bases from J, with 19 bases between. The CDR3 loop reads CSALGGEEYYEQYF. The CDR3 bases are TGCAGCGCCTTAGGTGGGGAGGAGTACTACGAGCAGTACTTC.

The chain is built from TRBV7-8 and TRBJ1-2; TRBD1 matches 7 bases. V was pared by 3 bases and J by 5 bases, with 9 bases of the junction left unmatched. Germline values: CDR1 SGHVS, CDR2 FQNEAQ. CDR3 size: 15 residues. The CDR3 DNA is TGTGCCAGCAGCTTTACAGGGGCCCTGAGTTATGGCTACACCTTC. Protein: CASSFTGALSYGYTF.

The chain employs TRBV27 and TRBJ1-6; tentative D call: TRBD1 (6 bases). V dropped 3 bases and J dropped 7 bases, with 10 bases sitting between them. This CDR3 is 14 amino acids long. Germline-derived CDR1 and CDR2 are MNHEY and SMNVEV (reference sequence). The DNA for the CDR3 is TGTGCCAGCAGTTTGGGGGCGGGGAATTCACCCCTCCACTTT. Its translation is CASSLGAGNSPLHF.

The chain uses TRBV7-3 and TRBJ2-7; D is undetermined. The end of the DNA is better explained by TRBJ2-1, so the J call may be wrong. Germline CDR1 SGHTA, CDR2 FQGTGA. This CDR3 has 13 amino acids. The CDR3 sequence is CASSLISFGEQFF. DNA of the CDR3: TGTGCCAGCAGCTTAATCAGTTTCGGTGAGCAGTTCTTC.